This T cell receptor (beta chain) was profiled in a study of synovial regulatory T cells in juvenile arthritis. The CDR3 is made up of 15 amino acids. Only the protein sequence is given. The germline CDR1 and CDR2 sequences are MNHNS and SASEGT. Points on this clone: Its target is not known.

Whole-study results and caveats: iaTreg cells shared more CDR3 sequences with synovial Tregs than other blood Tregs did.

Some clones are missing from TCRdb's copy, which holds only in-frame ones; the method was immunoSEQ multiplex PCR. The sample holds some 9,700 clones. Material: Treg cells from blood. Described subset: remaining (HLA-DR-negative) circulating blood Treg cells. The chain combines TRBV6-1 with TRBJ2-5; TCRdb's D gene call, TRBD2, goes unchecked for lack of DNA. This receptor was obtained from a donor aged 2-29 years with juvenile idiopathic arthritis. This CDR3 is CASSFRGRPEETQYF.